The rows below give T cell receptor beta chains drawn from one sample of a study of T cells in Graves' hyperthyroidism and ophthalmopathy. TCRdb reprocessed the multiplex PCR reads via MiXCR and lists one record per CDR3 protein. This table has about 520,000 distinct CDR3 sequences, roughly 25% appearing once. Specimen: blood. The receptors originated from a woman in her 30s with Graves' ophthalmopathy. Each CDR3 is given without its conserved first and last residue. Not every row has a clone size; where given, it reads once, few, many or a size class.

TRBJ1-2 TRBV18 many ASSPGTLDNYGYT
TRBJ2-7 TRBV7-8 many ASSHQTGDYEQY
TRBJ1-2 TRBV7-3 many ASSLGPEEGYT
TRBJ2-7 TRBV12-3/TRBV12-4 many ASRYEGTSSSYEQY
TRBJ2-7 TRBV19 many ASSIGLRLSSSEQY
TRBJ2-7 TRBV2 many ASSDLKGEQY
TRBJ1-1 TRBV20-1 . SATRAGSNTEAF
TRBJ1-3 TRBV12-3/TRBV12-4 few ASSSTGQNTIY
TRBJ2-7 TRBV28 . ASSLSLGGSSYEQY
TRBJ1-1 TRBV6-1 many ASKGRYYTEAF
TRBJ2-3 TRBV6-1 many ASSPADDTQY
TRBJ1-5 TRBV19 few ASSRRRGPTGPTNQPQH
TRBJ2-7 TRBV29-1 many SVEDGTGESEQY
TRBJ2-2 TRBV2 . ASTFSGSNTGELF
TRBJ2-5 TRBV5-4 few ASSPFLGQGRETQY
TRBJ1-5 TRBV12-3/TRBV12-4 many ASSLGGGGNQPQH